The present T cell receptor beta chain was sequenced within a study of blood T cells in healthy people across ages. Broader study findings: Naive T cell percentage strongly correlated with TCR beta diversity.

Comment on this clonotype: Its specificity is not known.

The CDR3 has 17 amino acids. The germline CDR1 and CDR2 sequences are LGHDT and YNNKEL (reference sequence). With 4 bases clipped from V and 6 bases from J, the junction kept 15 bases outside the gene matches. Using a J-beta primer mix together with a sample-barcoded 5' primer, a second PCR was run for about 7 to 12 cycles. A single record per CDR3 protein comes from TCRdb applying MiXCR to the 5' RACE reads. The table has under 2 million distinct CDR3 sequences, about 35% seen once; the top ten hold 10% to 12%. Material: blood. The sequence was obtained from a woman aged 30 to 39 in good health. The rearrangement uses TRBV3-1 and TRBJ2-1; 7 bases match TRBD2. The CDR3 is CASSRRGASGLFNEQFF. The CDR3 region has the DNA TGTGCCAGCAGCCGACGTGGGGCTAGCGGCTTATTCAATGAGCAGTTCTTC.